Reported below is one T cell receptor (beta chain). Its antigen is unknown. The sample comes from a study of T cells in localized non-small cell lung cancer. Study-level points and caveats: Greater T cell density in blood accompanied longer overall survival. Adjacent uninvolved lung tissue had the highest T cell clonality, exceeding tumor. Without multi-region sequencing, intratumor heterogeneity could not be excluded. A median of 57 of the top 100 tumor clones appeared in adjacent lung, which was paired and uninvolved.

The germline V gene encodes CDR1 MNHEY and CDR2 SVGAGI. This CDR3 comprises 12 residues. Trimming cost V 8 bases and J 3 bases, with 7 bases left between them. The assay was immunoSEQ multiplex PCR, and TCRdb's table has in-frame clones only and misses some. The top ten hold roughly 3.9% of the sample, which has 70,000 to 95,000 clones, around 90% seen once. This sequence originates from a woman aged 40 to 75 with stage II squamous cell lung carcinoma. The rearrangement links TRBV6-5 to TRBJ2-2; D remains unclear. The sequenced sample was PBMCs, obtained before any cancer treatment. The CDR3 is CASSGYTGELFF. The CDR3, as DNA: TGTGCCAGCTCCGGGTACACCGGGGAGCTGTTTTTT.